These 26 T cell receptor beta chains were all obtained from the same sample, sequenced in a study of shared clonotypes between healthy human individuals. The repertoire was sequenced with immunoSEQ multiplex PCR; TCRdb's copy has only in-frame clones and lacks some. Of some 900,000 clones listed, approximately 80% are singletons. What was sequenced was memory CD4+ T cells sorted from blood. As to subset: CD45RA-negative fraction. These receptors were taken from a young man in good health.

J is TRBJ2-1 and V is TRBV2, with D possibly matching TRBD2 (7 bases). Germline CDR1 is SNHLY and CDR2 is FYNNEI. This CDR3 contains 14 residues. V lost 5 bases to trimming and J lost 4 bases, with 12 bases between them. The CDR3 is CASSPGGPYNEQFF. The CDR3 DNA reads TGTGCCAGCAGTCCCGGGGGGCCTTACAATGAGCAGTTCTTC. Full variable domain (remainder filled in from reference TRBV2 and TRBJ2-1): EPEVTQTPSHQVTQMGQEVILRCVPISNHLYFYWYRQILGQKVEFLVSFYNNEISEKSEIFDDQFSVERPDGSNFTLKIRSTKLEDSAMYFCASSPGGPYNEQFFGPGTRLTVL.

This chain uses TRBV28 with TRBJ1-2; D is unclear. Looked up from germline, CDR1 is MDHEN and CDR2 is SYDVKM. The germline V and J ends were trimmed by 5 bases and 4 bases, with 17 bases remaining between them. The CDR3 sequence is 15 residues long. The CDR3 DNA is TGTGCCAGCAGTACCGCGGGCGGAGGAATCTATGGCTACACCTTC. Residues: CASSTAGGGIYGYTF.

Notes on this clone: This clone may be a read error of a much larger clone one base away. The chain employs TRBV19 and TRBJ2-7; TRBD1 aligns across 10 bases. CDR1 and CDR2 (germline): LNHDA, SQIVND (reference sequence). The length of the CDR3 is 15 residues. The CDR3 loop reads CAGSTTGQGVAEQYF. The CDR3 DNA follows: TGTGCCGGTAGTACCACTGGACAGGGGGTCGCCGAGCAGTACTTC.

Of note for this clone: In the same sample, other DNA sequences code for this CDR3. This chain links TRBV18 with TRBJ2-3; a possible D gene is TRBD1 (5 bases). Germline CDR1 is KGHSH and CDR2 is LQKENI. CDR3 length: 14 amino acids. V was trimmed by 3 bases and J by 0 bases, leaving 7 bases between them. CDR3 loop: CASSPTASTDTQYF. Here the CDR3 DNA reads TGTGCCAGCTCACCGACAGCGAGCACAGATACGCAGTATTTT.

The chain has TRBV2 and TRBJ1-2; D is unclear. Trimming took 3 bases from V and 7 from J, leaving 9 bases between them. Per germline, CDR1 SNHLY and CDR2 FYNNEI. There are 12 residues in the CDR3. CDR3 in DNA: TGTGCCAGCAGTGAGCGGGGTTTTGGCTACACCTTC. Translation gives CASSERGFGYTF.

V is TRBV6-5 and J is TRBJ2-7, with D possibly matching TRBD2 (6 bases). The CDR3 runs to 12 residues. The ends were cut back, 7 bases at V and 2 bases at J, with 9 bases in the middle. Germline V gives CDR1 MNHEY, CDR2 SVGAGI. CDR3 sequence reads: CASKEGPYEQYF. The CDR3 coding sequence is TGTGCCAGCAAGGAGGGCCCCTACGAGCAGTACTTC.

This clone was picked up a small number of times. At the DNA level, this CDR3 is encoded by other sequences in the same sample as well. The gene calls are TRBV9 and TRBJ2-5; 11 nucleotides agree with TRBD2. The CDR3 has 15 residues. Germline V gene sequence: CDR1 SGDLS, CDR2 YYNGEE. The V and J ends lost 0 bases and 5 bases, in that order; junction bases with no gene match: 3. CDR3 amino acids: CASSVDSGRGETQYF. The CDR3 DNA sequence: TGTGCCAGCAGCGTAGATAGCGGGAGGGGGGAGACCCAGTACTTC.

The V gene is TRBV30, the J gene TRBJ1-5; D possibly corresponds to TRBD1 (5 bases). Germline assignment: CDR1 GTSNPN and CDR2 SVGIG (reference sequence). Trimming pared 5 bases from V and 2 bases from J, leaving 16 bases between. This CDR3 region has 15 residues. The chain's CDR3 is CAWDSKNGRNQPQHF. The CDR3 DNA reads TGTGCCTGGGACAGTAAAAACGGGCGCAATCAGCCCCAGCATTTT.

The chain couples TRBV11-2 to TRBJ2-5; 13 nucleotides agree with TRBD2. J lost 5 bases, V lost 5 bases, and 8 bases had no gene match. The CDR3 totals 16 residues. Germline values: CDR1 SGHAT, CDR2 FQNNGV. The CDR3 DNA follows: TGTGCCAGCAGCACGCCACTAGCGGGAGGGCCGGAGACCCAGTACTTC. Protein: CASSTPLAGGPETQYF.

This clone has ten or more counts. The genes are TRBV30 and TRBJ1-6, with a possible D match to TRBD1 (6 bases). This CDR3 region has 14 residues. Trimming pared 7 bases from V and 3 bases from J, leaving 13 bases between. CDR1 is GTSNPN, CDR2 SVGIG, per germline (reference sequence). The CDR3 is CAYLGGYYNSPLHF. The CDR3 nucleotides read TGTGCCTACCTAGGGGGTTACTATAATTCACCCCTCCACTTT.

The rearrangement uses TRBV2 and TRBJ2-3; 7 nucleotides match TRBD1. This CDR3 has 16 residues. Germline V gives CDR1 SNHLY, CDR2 FYNNEI. V gave up 5 bases and J gave up 5 bases; unmatched junction bases: 13. The CDR3 DNA reads as TGTGCCAGCAGTTTGGGACAGAGCCTTCGGGGAGATACGCAGTATTTT. It is translated as CASSLGQSLRGDTQYF. The variable domain in full, with the rest retrieved from reference TRBV2 and TRBJ2-3, is EPEVTQTPSHQVTQMGQEVILRCVPISNHLYFYWYRQILGQKVEFLVSFYNNEISEKSEIFDDQFSVERPDGSNFTLKIRSTKLEDSAMYFCASSLGQSLRGDTQYFGPGTRLTVL.

This chain connects TRBV10-1 to TRBJ2-7; a possible D gene is TRBD1 (6 bases). The germline gives CDR1 WNHNN, CDR2 SYGVQD (reference sequence). CDR3 length: 14 amino acids. Trimming shortened V by 3 bases and J by 7 bases, and 16 bases separated the two germline ends. In DNA, the CDR3 is TGCGCCAGCAGTGAAAGTGGACAGACCCGGGAGCAGTACTTC. Its protein is CASSESGQTREQYF.

This clone appeared a single time. This chain links TRBV6-6 with TRBJ1-2; the match to TRBD1 covers 7 bases. From germline, CDR1 is MNHNY and CDR2 SVGAGI (reference sequence). With V trimmed by 7 bases and J by 8 bases, 7 bases remained unmatched. The CDR3 has 12 amino acids. The CDR3 nucleotides read TGTGCCAGCATGATCCAGGGGGGAGGCTACACCTTC. Encoded protein: CASMIQGGGYTF.

This rearrangement joins TRBV5-6 to TRBJ1-1, with 7 bases matching TRBD1. With V trimmed by 3 bases and J by 5 bases, 4 bases remained unmatched. Germline-derived CDR1 and CDR2 are SGHDT and YYEEEE. The CDR3 contains 13 residues. For the CDR3, the DNA is TGTGCCAGCAGCTCCTACAGGGGTACTGAAGCTTTCTTT. As protein: CASSSYRGTEAFF.

By sample share, this clone is medium-sized. Other DNA sequences in the sample encode the same CDR3. CDR3 sequence: CASSEGRSSPLHF. The CDR3 nucleotides read TGTGCCAGCAGTGAAGGTCGATCTTCACCCCTCCACTTT. The rearrangement uses TRBV2 and TRBJ1-6; D not resolved. This CDR3 spans 13 amino acids. Between the trimmed V and J ends, which lost 1 base and 9 bases, there was a span of 7 bases. Looked up from germline, CDR1 is SNHLY and CDR2 is FYNNEI. The whole variable domain, remainder taken from reference TRBV2 and TRBJ1-6, is EPEVTQTPSHQVTQMGQEVILRCVPISNHLYFYWYRQILGQKVEFLVSFYNNEISEKSEIFDDQFSVERPDGSNFTLKIRSTKLEDSAMYFCASSEGRSSPLHFGNGTRLTVT.

This chain links TRBV6-5 with TRBJ1-2, with TRBD1 matching over 10 bases. This CDR3 is built from 15 residues. The V segment lost 4 bases and the J segment 2 bases; nucleotides outside the gene matches: 4. Germline CDR1 MNHEY, CDR2 SVGAGI. In nucleotides, the CDR3 is TGTGCCAGCAGTTCGACAGGGGGCGGGAACTATGGCTACACCTTC. It encodes CASSSTGGGNYGYTF.

The CDR3 is CASGTGAGNSPLHF. DNA of the CDR3: TGTGCCAGCGGGACAGGGGCTGGCAATTCACCCCTCCACTTT. V and J are TRBV2 and TRBJ1-6; 10 positions agree with TRBD1. Germline loops: CDR1 SNHLY, CDR2 FYNNEI. V lost 8 bases, J lost 7 bases, and 5 bases stayed unmatched. The CDR3 is 14 amino acids.

The rearrangement links TRBV7-6 to TRBJ2-1, with D possibly being TRBD1 (6 bases). The CDR3 sequence is 14 residues long. V was clipped by 6 bases and J by 6 bases, with 15 bases between them. Per the germline V gene, CDR1 is SGHVS and CDR2 is FNYEAQ. CDR3 in DNA: TGTGCCAGCAGTCGACAGGCCGTCAGCAATGAGCAGTTCTTC. This gives the protein CASSRQAVSNEQFF.

The chain recombines TRBV18 with TRBJ2-2, with 12 bases lining up with TRBD2. Germline CDR1 and CDR2: KGHSH and LQKENI. The CDR3 runs to 16 residues. The V segment lost 2 bases and the J segment 4 bases; nucleotides outside the gene matches: 2. CDR3 sequence reads: CASSPMTSGGTGELFF. The CDR3 bases are TGTGCCAGCTCACCAATGACTAGCGGGGGCACCGGGGAGCTGTTTTTT.

The rearrangement uses TRBV12-5 and TRBJ1-1, with D uncertain. This CDR3 contains 14 residues. The V gene's germline CDR1 is LGHNT and CDR2 FRNRAP. Deletions cut 4 bases from V and 1 base from J, with 10 bases between. In DNA, the CDR3 is TGTGCTAGTGGTTCCCCCCGGGCGAACACTGAAGCTTTCTTT. Its translation is CASGSPRANTEAFF.

The rearrangement uses TRBV29-1 and TRBJ2-7, with D possibly being TRBD1 (6 bases). The ends were cut back, 6 bases at V and 4 bases at J, with 13 bases in the middle. The CDR3 sequence is 12 residues long. The germline gives CDR1 SQVTM, CDR2 ANQGSEA. In DNA form, the CDR3 reads TGCAGCGTCTTAGGGGGTGGGTACGAGCAGTACTTC. The encoded protein is CSVLGGGYEQYF.

V and J are TRBV18 and TRBJ2-7; D unclear. The germline V gene encodes CDR1 KGHSH and CDR2 LQKENI. The CDR3 runs to 13 residues. The ends were cut back, 3 bases at V and 6 bases at J, with 12 bases in the middle. Here the CDR3 DNA reads TGTGCCAGCTCACCCCCAAGGCACGCCGAGCAGTACTTC. This codes for CASSPPRHAEQYF. Supplemented by reference TRBV18 and TRBJ2-7, the full variable domain reads NAGVMQNPRHLVRRRGQEARLRCSPMKGHSHVYWYRQLPEEGLKFMVYLQKENIIDESGMPKERFSAEFPKEGPSILRIQQVVRGDSAAYFCASSPPRHAEQYFGPGTRLTVT.

As concerns this clone: A far larger clone is only one base removed, so a read error is likely. This sample includes further DNA sequences coding for the same CDR3. The chain employs TRBV7-9 and TRBJ2-4; maybe TRBD1 (6 bases). This CDR3 has 16 amino acids. Looked up from germline, CDR1 is SEHNR and CDR2 is FQNEAQ (reference sequence). The DNA for the CDR3 is TGCGCCAGCAGCCCCACAGGGTTTGCCGAAGAAAACATTCAGTACTTC. Translation gives CASSPTGFAEENIQYF.

V usage is TRBV10-2 and J usage is TRBJ2-7; no clear D gene. CDR3 length: 11 amino acids. Between the trimmed V and J ends, which lost 4 bases and 7 bases, there was a span of 8 bases. CDR1 is WSHSY and CDR2 is SAAADI in the germline V gene. In DNA form, the CDR3 reads TGCGCCAGCAGTGGTGGCGTGGAGCAGTACTTC. Protein product: CASSGGVEQYF.

The chain is built from TRBV7-9 and TRBJ1-2; a possible D gene is TRBD1 (6 bases). Per germline, CDR1 SEHNR and CDR2 FQNEAQ (reference sequence). This CDR3 has 13 amino acids. The V end was cut by 6 bases, the J end by 0 bases, with 8 bases between. The CDR3 loop reads CASRRDTNYGYTF. The CDR3, as DNA: TGTGCCAGCAGAAGGGACACTAACTATGGCTACACCTTC.

The genes are TRBV6-5 and TRBJ1-2, with 9 nucleotides matching TRBD1. The germline V gene encodes CDR1 MNHEY and CDR2 SVGAGI. The V segment lost 6 bases and the J segment 7 bases; nucleotides outside the gene matches: 12. The CDR3 is 15 residues long. CDR3 in amino acids: CASRTRQGGLGGYTF. CDR3 sequence (DNA): TGTGCCAGCAGAACCCGACAGGGGGGATTGGGTGGCTACACCTTC.